This T cell receptor (beta chain) was identified in a study of OX40 agonist ivuxolimab in advanced cancers. At the level of the study: A partial response was reached by three patients: one with hepatocellular carcinoma and two with cutaneous melanoma.

Assay used: immunoSEQ multiplex PCR; TCRdb lists only in-frame clones, some missing. This sample has some 83,000 clones, with approximately 86% found just once. Blood was sampled at baseline, cycle 4 day 1, and cycle 7 day 1. J was trimmed by 1 base and V by 1 base; bases with no gene match: 2. The V gene's germline CDR1 is SGHDN and CDR2 FVKESK. There are 16 residues in the CDR3. This chain uses TRBV14 with TRBJ2-3; 10 bases align to TRBD1. The source material was CD4+ or CD8+ T cells sorted from blood, sampled in a trial of the OX40 agonist ivuxolimab. This receptor was identified in an adult with an advanced solid tumor such as melanoma, head and neck, liver or kidney cancer. CDR3 in amino acids: CASSQAGTGGTDTQYF. The CDR3 bases are TGTGCCAGCAGCCAAGCCGGGACAGGGGGCACAGATACGCAGTATTTT.